This is a list of T cell receptor beta chains from one sample in a study of blood T cell repertoires in COVID-19. The protocol was immunoSEQ multiplex PCR, while the TCRdb copy is restricted to in-frame clones and leaves out a portion. The repertoire holds approximately 250,000 clones, with 75% to 90% as singletons. The sample taken for sequencing was peripheral blood. The receptors come from a human donor in a cohort sampled during active COVID-19. Both conserved end residues are part of each CDR3. Fields, in order: CDR3 protein, CDR3 DNA, CDR3 length, D gene, clone size, J gene, V gene. D genes are given only for firm matches. Only some rows state a clone size, as once, few, many or a class for expanded clones.

CDR3: CASSLRLGTHPFAEAFF
DNA: TGTGCCAGCAGCTTAAGGCTCGGGACACACCCCTTCGCTGAAGCTTTCTTT
length: 17
D: NA
size: NA
J: TRBJ1-1
V: TRBV11-3

CDR3: CASSAGGGDYEQYF
DNA: TGTGCCAGCAGCGCGGGAGGGGGCGACTACGAGCAGTACTTC
length: 14
D: NA
size: NA
J: TRBJ2-7
V: TRBV9

CDR3: CASSPPIPTGNQPQHF
DNA: TGTGCCAGCAGCCCCCCGATCCCAACGGGCAATCAGCCCCAGCATTTT
length: 16
D: NA
size: NA
J: TRBJ1-5
V: TRBV28

CDR3: CASSPSPGGQETQYF
DNA: TGTGCCAGCAGCCCATCCCCGGGGGGGCAAGAGACCCAGTACTTC
length: 15
D: TRBD2
size: few
J: TRBJ2-5
V: TRBV3-1/TRBV3-2

CDR3: CASSPTGGLRNTEAFF
DNA: TGTGCCAGTAGTCCAACAGGGGGCCTTCGGAACACTGAAGCTTTCTTT
length: 16
D: TRBD1
size: NA
J: TRBJ1-1
V: TRBV19

CDR3: CASNRGRNQETQYF
DNA: TGTGCCAGCAACAGGGGGCGCAACCAAGAGACCCAGTACTTC
length: 14
D: TRBD1
size: NA
J: TRBJ2-5
V: TRBV28

CDR3: CASSSQGAVTDTQYF
DNA: TGCGCCAGCAGCTCTCAGGGTGCAGTCACAGATACGCAGTATTTT
length: 15
D: NA
size: NA
J: TRBJ2-3
V: TRBV5-1

CDR3: CASSLDSGTQYF
DNA: TGTGCCAGCAGCCTCGACAGCGGGACGCAGTATTTT
length: 12
D: NA
size: NA
J: TRBJ2-3
V: TRBV7-9

CDR3: CASSFSYEQYF
DNA: TGTGCCAGCAGTTTCTCGTACGAGCAGTACTTC
length: 11
D: NA
size: NA
J: TRBJ2-7
V: TRBV28

CDR3: CASSSTGSRNYGYTF
DNA: TGTGCCAGCAGTTCGACCGGGAGCCGAAACTATGGCTACACCTTC
length: 15
D: NA
size: NA
J: TRBJ1-2
V: TRBV28

CDR3: CASSFTGNNQPQHF
DNA: TGTGCCAGCAGTTTCACAGGGAACAATCAGCCCCAGCATTTT
length: 14
D: NA
size: NA
J: TRBJ1-5
V: TRBV7-8

CDR3: CASSLGAPGHGYTF
DNA: TGTGCCAGCAGCTTGGGGGCGCCAGGCCATGGCTACACCTTC
length: 14
D: NA
size: many
J: TRBJ1-2
V: TRBV5-6

CDR3: CASSGTRQETQYF
DNA: TGTGCCAGCAGCGGGACAAGACAAGAGACCCAGTACTTC
length: 13
D: NA
size: NA
J: TRBJ2-5
V: TRBV5-4

CDR3: CASSLAGDTGANVLTF
DNA: TGTGCCAGCAGCTTAGCCGGGGATACTGGGGCCAACGTCCTGACTTTC
length: 16
D: NA
size: NA
J: TRBJ2-6
V: TRBV7-2

CDR3: CSVGVPGNTIYF
DNA: TGCAGCGTGGGAGTCCCTGGAAACACCATATATTTT
length: 12
D: NA
size: NA
J: TRBJ1-3
V: TRBV29-1

CDR3: CASSPPQGRWEQFF
DNA: TGTGCCAGCTCACCACCACAGGGTCGGTGGGAGCAGTTCTTC
length: 14
D: NA
size: once
J: TRBJ2-1
V: TRBV18

CDR3: CASSRRSPSGNTIYF
DNA: TGTGCCAGCAGCCGCCGGAGCCCCTCTGGAAACACCATATATTTT
length: 15
D: NA
size: NA
J: TRBJ1-3
V: TRBV3-1/TRBV3-2

CDR3: CASGPYRAQYEQYF
DNA: TGTGCTAGTGGTCCCTACAGGGCTCAGTACGAGCAGTACTTC
length: 14
D: NA
size: NA
J: TRBJ2-7
V: TRBV12-5

CDR3: CASSFSPFVAGGTSTDTQYF
DNA: TGTGCCAGCAGTTTCTCCCCATTTGTAGCGGGGGGTACTAGCACAGATACGCAGTATTTT
length: 20
D: TRBD2
size: NA
J: TRBJ2-3
V: TRBV27

CDR3: CASSRDTDTQYF
DNA: TGTGCCAGCAGTAGAGACACAGATACGCAGTATTTT
length: 12
D: NA
size: NA
J: TRBJ2-3
V: TRBV12-3/TRBV12-4

CDR3: CAISDSMTNTGELFF
DNA: TGTGCCATCAGTGACAGTATGACGAACACCGGGGAGCTGTTTTTT
length: 15
D: NA
size: once
J: TRBJ2-2
V: TRBV10-3

CDR3: CASSIDRDRETQYF
DNA: TGTGCCAGTAGTATAGACCGGGACAGGGAGACCCAGTACTTC
length: 14
D: TRBD1
size: NA
J: TRBJ2-5
V: TRBV19

CDR3: CASSFDRQAVGRQYEQYF
DNA: TGTGCCAGCAGCTTTGATCGACAGGCGGTTGGCCGACAATACGAGCAGTACTTC
length: 18
D: NA
size: NA
J: TRBJ2-7
V: TRBV5-5

CDR3: CASSEQGNTEAFF
DNA: TGTGCCAGCAGTGAGCAGGGGAACACTGAAGCTTTCTTT
length: 13
D: NA
size: NA
J: TRBJ1-1
V: TRBV25-1

CDR3: CAWSKGFYNEQFF
DNA: TGTGCCTGGAGCAAGGGGTTTTACAATGAGCAGTTCTTC
length: 13
D: NA
size: NA
J: TRBJ2-1
V: TRBV30

CDR3: CASSVDSTNEKLFF
DNA: TGCGCCAGCAGTGTGGACAGCACCAATGAAAAACTGTTTTTT
length: 14
D: NA
size: NA
J: TRBJ1-4
V: TRBV5-1

CDR3: CASSYRRTGVSYEQYF
DNA: TGTGCCAGCAGTTACAGAAGGACAGGGGTCTCCTACGAGCAGTACTTC
length: 16
D: TRBD1
size: once
J: TRBJ2-7
V: TRBV6-5

CDR3: CASSDGQRIQETQYF
DNA: TGTGCCAGCAGCGACGGACAGCGTATCCAAGAGACCCAGTACTTC
length: 15
D: NA
size: NA
J: TRBJ2-5
V: TRBV7-2

CDR3: CSVLDQTQYF
DNA: TGCAGCGTTCTAGACCAGACCCAGTACTTC
length: 10
D: NA
size: NA
J: TRBJ2-5
V: TRBV29-1

CDR3: CASRLTGGTEAFF
DNA: TGTGCCAGCAGGTTAACGGGGGGGACTGAAGCTTTCTTT
length: 13
D: NA
size: NA
J: TRBJ1-1
V: TRBV6-5

CDR3: CSVEDTSGGETQYF
DNA: TGCAGCGTTGAAGATACCAGCGGGGGTGAGACCCAGTACTTC
length: 14
D: TRBD2
size: NA
J: TRBJ2-5
V: TRBV29-1

CDR3: CASSSGILQPQHF
DNA: TGTGCCAGCAGTTCAGGGATCCTACAGCCCCAGCATTTT
length: 13
D: NA
size: few
J: TRBJ1-5
V: TRBV28

CDR3: CASSLPGQGYSNQPQHF
DNA: TGTGCCAGTAGTCTTCCGGGACAGGGATATAGCAATCAGCCCCAGCATTTT
length: 17
D: TRBD1
size: NA
J: TRBJ1-5
V: TRBV19

CDR3: CASSLAGAARDTQYF
DNA: TGTGCCAGCAGCTTGGCCGGAGCGGCAAGAGATACGCAGTATTTT
length: 15
D: NA
size: NA
J: TRBJ2-3
V: TRBV5-4

CDR3: CASSLGDNGDYGYTF
DNA: TGCGCCAGCAGCTTGGGAGATAACGGGGACTATGGCTACACCTTC
length: 15
D: NA
size: NA
J: TRBJ1-2
V: TRBV5-1

CDR3: CASSPPGQGAEVNEQFF
DNA: TGTGCCAGCAGCCCTCCGGGACAGGGGGCAGAGGTCAATGAGCAGTTCTTC
length: 17
D: TRBD1
size: NA
J: TRBJ2-1
V: TRBV3-1/TRBV3-2

CDR3: CASSVGTANTEAFF
DNA: TGTGCCAGCAGCGTTGGGACAGCGAACACTGAAGCTTTCTTT
length: 14
D: TRBD1
size: NA
J: TRBJ1-1
V: TRBV4-2

CDR3: CASSAGTSGIQSSYEQYF
DNA: TGTGCCAGCAGCGCCGGGACTAGCGGGATCCAGAGCTCCTACGAGCAGTACTTC
length: 18
D: TRBD2
size: NA
J: TRBJ2-7
V: TRBV9

CDR3: CASLAGPEETQYF
DNA: TGTGCCAGCCTAGCGGGGCCCGAAGAGACCCAGTACTTC
length: 13
D: TRBD2
size: NA
J: TRBJ2-5
V: TRBV7-2

CDR3: CASSISQRRGQNYGYTF
DNA: TGTGCCAGCAGCATCTCCCAGCGCAGGGGGCAGAACTATGGCTACACCTTC
length: 17
D: TRBD1
size: NA
J: TRBJ1-2
V: TRBV27

CDR3: CASRRDSPGTGELFF
DNA: TGCGCCAGCAGACGTGACAGTCCCGGCACCGGGGAGCTGTTTTTT
length: 15
D: NA
size: NA
J: TRBJ2-2
V: TRBV5-1

CDR3: CASSLTGTRNYNEQFF
DNA: TGTGCCAGTAGTTTGACAGGGACAAGAAACTACAATGAGCAGTTCTTC
length: 16
D: TRBD1
size: once
J: TRBJ2-1
V: TRBV19

CDR3: CASSLNLGDTQYF
DNA: TGTGCCAGCAGTCTTAATCTAGGCGATACGCAGTATTTT
length: 13
D: NA
size: once
J: TRBJ2-3
V: TRBV5-4

CDR3: CSIRDRDHYGYTF
DNA: TGCAGCATCCGGGACAGGGATCACTATGGCTACACCTTC
length: 13
D: TRBD1
size: NA
J: TRBJ1-2
V: TRBV29-1